Listed below are T cell receptor beta chains from one sample, sequenced in a study of blood T cell repertoires in COVID-19. Sequencing was performed with immunoSEQ multiplex PCR; in TCRdb, only in-frame clones are kept and a portion is missing. This sample has 200,000 to 250,000 clones, with 80% found just once. The specimen sequenced was PBMCs or T cells enriched from blood (not recorded which). The receptors were sampled from a man aged 25-45 years with acute COVID-19. The CDR3 runs from the conserved cysteine through the conserved F or W. D genes are given only for firm matches. Rows may omit the clone size; those that give it use once, few, many or a size class.

V gene	clone size	J gene	D gene	CDR3 protein	CDR3 DNA
TRBV2	few	TRBJ1-5	TRBD1	CASSEDRGHGQPQHF	TGTGCCAGCAGTGAGGACAGGGGGCATGGTCAGCCCCAGCATTTT
TRBV6-4	NA	TRBJ1-2	TRBD1	CASSGGEFGTDIGRNGYTF	TGTGCCAGCAGTGGCGGAGAGTTTGGGACAGACATAGGAAGGAATGGCTACACCTTC
TRBV28	NA	TRBJ2-7	NA	CASISSLDEQYF	TGTGCCAGCATCTCAAGTTTAGACGAGCAGTACTTC
TRBV23-1	NA	TRBJ2-7	NA	CASSQSGGGREQYF	TGCGCCAGCAGTCAATCGGGGGGGGGCAGAGAGCAGTACTTC
TRBV6-5	NA	TRBJ2-5	TRBD2	CASSGGQVGETQYF	TGTGCCAGCTCGGGGGGGCAAGTGGGAGAGACCCAGTACTTC
TRBV4-1	NA	TRBJ2-2	NA	CASSQERGGGELFF	TGCGCCAGCAGCCAAGAGAGAGGAGGCGGGGAGCTGTTTTTT
TRBV19	NA	TRBJ1-1	TRBD1	CASSRRQGNMNTEAFF	TGTGCCAGTAGCCGACGACAGGGTAACATGAACACTGAAGCTTTCTTT
TRBV6-5	NA	TRBJ2-7	NA	CASSRADTSYEQYF	TGTGCCAGCAGTCGGGCGGACACCTCCTACGAGCAGTACTTC
TRBV7-6	once	TRBJ2-7	NA	CASSLVGAHEQYF	TGTGCCAGCAGCTTAGTCGGTGCCCACGAGCAGTACTTC
TRBV15	NA	TRBJ1-2	NA	CATSPGVSYGYTF	TGTGCCACCAGCCCGGGGGTTAGCTATGGCTACACCTTC
TRBV28	once	TRBJ2-7	NA	CASTRAPGVRAEQYF	TGTGCCAGCACCAGGGCCCCGGGCGTACGCGCCGAGCAGTACTTC
TRBV3-1/TRBV3-2	NA	TRBJ2-5	NA	CASSQVLETQYF	TGTGCCAGCAGCCAAGTTCTTGAGACCCAGTACTTC
TRBV30	NA	TRBJ1-2	NA	CAWIGEGGYTF	TGTGCCTGGATCGGGGAAGGAGGCTACACCTTC
TRBV23-1	NA	TRBJ1-2	NA	CASSQSGGQDYGYTF	TGCGCCAGCAGTCAATCGGGAGGGCAGGACTATGGCTACACCTTC
TRBV4-1	NA	TRBJ1-5	TRBD1	CASSPTGTGGGQPQHF	TGCGCCAGCAGCCCCACCGGGACAGGGGGAGGACAGCCCCAGCATTTT
TRBV7-7	NA	TRBJ1-4	NA	CASAQILGGKLFF	TGTGCCAGCGCGCAAATTCTGGGGGGAAAACTGTTTTTT
TRBV25-1	NA	TRBJ1-5	TRBD1	CASSDRGQGSQPQHF	TGTGCCAGCAGTGACCGAGGACAGGGATCTCAGCCCCAGCATTTT
TRBV11-2	NA	TRBJ1-1	NA	CASSFSSVTEAFF	TGTGCCAGCAGCTTTTCATCGGTCACTGAAGCTTTCTTT
TRBV30	NA	TRBJ1-2	NA	CASEADSVYGYTF	TGTGCGTCCGAGGCAGACTCAGTCTATGGCTACACCTTC
TRBV5-4	NA	TRBJ1-3	TRBD1	CASSLGGTGASGNTIYF	TGTGCCAGCAGCTTGGGCGGGACAGGGGCCTCTGGAAACACCATATATTTT
TRBV7-6	NA	TRBJ2-5	NA	CASKARQTYQETQYF	TGTGCCAGCAAGGCGCGACAAACGTACCAAGAGACCCAGTACTTC
TRBV28	NA	TRBJ1-4	NA	CASSFQQGTNEKLFF	TGTGCCAGCAGTTTCCAGCAGGGGACTAATGAAAAACTGTTTTTT
TRBV25-1	NA	TRBJ2-7	NA	CASSGNPGFEQYF	TGTGCCAGCAGTGGGAACCCAGGGTTCGAGCAGTACTTC
TRBV3-1/TRBV3-2	NA	TRBJ1-3	NA	CASSQPSGNTIYF	TGTGCCAGCAGCCAACCGTCTGGAAACACCATATATTTT
TRBV11-3	NA	TRBJ2-3	NA	CASSQRTPGYTQYF	TGTGCCAGCAGCCAAAGAACCCCTGGCTATACGCAGTATTTT
TRBV7-2	NA	TRBJ1-3	NA	CASSRLSRVPGNTIYF	TGTGCCAGCAGCAGACTTTCCAGGGTACCTGGAAACACCATATATTTT
TRBV6-5	NA	TRBJ2-5	NA	CASSYSKSGRTQYF	TGTGCCAGCAGTTACTCGAAGTCAGGGCGGACCCAGTACTTC
TRBV2	NA	TRBJ1-2	NA	CASSASGRGYTF	TGTGCCAGCAGTGCATCAGGGCGAGGCTACACCTTC
TRBV9	NA	TRBJ1-6	NA	CASSARDIDSPLHF	TGTGCCAGCAGCGCCCGGGACATAGATTCACCCCTCCACTTT
TRBV28	NA	TRBJ2-7	NA	CASSLRTLSYEQYF	TGTGCCAGCAGTCTGAGGACATTATCCTACGAGCAGTACTTC
TRBV10-1	few	TRBJ1-5	NA	CASSAGGERQPQHF	TGCGCCAGCAGTGCAGGAGGGGAGAGGCAGCCCCAGCATTTT
TRBV4-1	NA	TRBJ2-2	NA	CASSQEINTGELFF	TGCGCCAGCAGCCAAGAAATAAACACCGGGGAGCTGTTTTTT
TRBV3-1/TRBV3-2	NA	TRBJ1-2	TRBD1	CASSPQRTGYGYTF	TGTGCCAGCAGCCCCCAGAGGACAGGCTATGGCTACACCTTC
TRBV5-5	few	TRBJ1-3	NA	CASSPFSSGNTIYF	TGTGCCAGCAGCCCGTTTAGCTCTGGAAACACCATATATTTT
TRBV7-9	NA	TRBJ1-4	NA	CASSYGFETVLATNEKLFF	TGTGCCAGCAGCTACGGCTTTGAGACAGTCCTGGCAACTAATGAAAAACTGTTTTTT
TRBV28	few	TRBJ1-2	NA	CASSPTGGNYGYTF	TGTGCCAGCAGCCCCACCGGAGGCAACTATGGCTACACCTTC